This T cell receptor (beta chain) is drawn from a study of shared clonotypes between healthy human individuals. There are many counts of this clone. V lost 3 bases and J 7 bases, leaving 17 bases between the germline ends. Germline loops: CDR1 SGHRS, CDR2 YFSETQ. This CDR3 has 15 residues. What was sequenced on ten immunoSEQ deep assay plates was unsorted PBMC DNA. As handled by the study authors: Filtering differed for immunoSEQ, which gave only junction sequences without quality scores. Profiling relied on immunoSEQ multiplex PCR, and the TCRdb table lists in-frame clones only, not all of them. V and J calls and clone size come straight from that table; D and trimming were deduced from the DNA. The table lists 97,000 or so clones, around half of them singletons, with more than 12% in the top ten.

The sequenced sample was PBMCs. The genes are TRBV5-1 and TRBJ2-1; D possibly matches TRBD1 or TRBD2 (5 bases each). The TCR sequence derives from a woman aged 40 to 50 in good health. Some clones in this sample may be carry-over from other donors' samples. CDR3 loop: CASSSLGEPLNEQFF. The DNA of the CDR3 is TGCGCCAGCAGCTCTTTGGGGGAGCCATTGAATGAGCAGTTCTTC.